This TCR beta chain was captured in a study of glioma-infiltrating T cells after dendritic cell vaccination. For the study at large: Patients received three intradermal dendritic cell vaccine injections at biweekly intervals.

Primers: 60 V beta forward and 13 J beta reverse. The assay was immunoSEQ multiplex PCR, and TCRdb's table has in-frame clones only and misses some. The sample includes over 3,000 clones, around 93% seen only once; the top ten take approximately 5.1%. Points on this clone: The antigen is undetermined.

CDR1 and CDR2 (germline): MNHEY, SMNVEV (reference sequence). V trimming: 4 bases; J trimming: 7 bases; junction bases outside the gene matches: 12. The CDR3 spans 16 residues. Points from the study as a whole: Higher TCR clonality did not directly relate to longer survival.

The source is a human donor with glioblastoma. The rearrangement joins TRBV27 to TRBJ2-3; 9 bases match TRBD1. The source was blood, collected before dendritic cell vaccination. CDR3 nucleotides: TGTGCCAGCAGTTCCTTGACAGGGGGTAGAGCAAATACGCAGTATTTT. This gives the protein CASSSLTGGRANTQYF.